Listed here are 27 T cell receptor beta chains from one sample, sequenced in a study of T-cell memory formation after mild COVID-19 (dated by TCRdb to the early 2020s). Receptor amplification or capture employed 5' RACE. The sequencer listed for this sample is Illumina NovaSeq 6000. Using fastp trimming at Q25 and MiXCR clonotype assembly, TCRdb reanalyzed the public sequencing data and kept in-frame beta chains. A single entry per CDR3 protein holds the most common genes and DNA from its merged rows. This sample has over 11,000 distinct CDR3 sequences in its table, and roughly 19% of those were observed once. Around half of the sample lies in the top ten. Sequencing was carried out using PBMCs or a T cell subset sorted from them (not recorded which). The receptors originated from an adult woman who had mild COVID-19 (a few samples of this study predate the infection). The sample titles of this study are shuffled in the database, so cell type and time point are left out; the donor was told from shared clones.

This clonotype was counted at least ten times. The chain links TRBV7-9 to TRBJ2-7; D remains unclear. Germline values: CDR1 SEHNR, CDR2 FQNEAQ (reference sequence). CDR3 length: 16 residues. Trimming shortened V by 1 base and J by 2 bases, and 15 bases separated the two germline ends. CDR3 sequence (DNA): TGTGCCAGCAGCTTAGAGACTCATTCTAAGGCCTACGAGCAGTACTTC. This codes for CASSLETHSKAYEQYF.

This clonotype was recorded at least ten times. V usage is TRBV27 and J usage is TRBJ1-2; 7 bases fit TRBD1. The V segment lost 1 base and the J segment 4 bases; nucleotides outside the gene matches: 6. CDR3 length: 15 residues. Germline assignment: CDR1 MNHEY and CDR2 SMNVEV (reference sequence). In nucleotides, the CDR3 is TGTGCCAGCAGTTTATTTGGGGACAGTCCCTATGGCTACACCTTC. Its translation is CASSLFGDSPYGYTF.

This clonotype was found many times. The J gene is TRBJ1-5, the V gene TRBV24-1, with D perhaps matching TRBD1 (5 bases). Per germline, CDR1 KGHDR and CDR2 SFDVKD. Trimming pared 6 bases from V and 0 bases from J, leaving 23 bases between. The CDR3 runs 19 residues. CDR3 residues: CATSTDSKDFKNSNQPQHF. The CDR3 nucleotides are TGTGCCACCAGTACCGACAGCAAAGACTTCAAGAATAGCAATCAGCCCCAGCATTTT.

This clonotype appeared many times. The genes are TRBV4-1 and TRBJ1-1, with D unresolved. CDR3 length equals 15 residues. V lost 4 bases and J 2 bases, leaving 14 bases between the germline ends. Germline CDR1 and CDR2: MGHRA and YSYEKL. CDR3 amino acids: CASSPPPGLNTEAFF. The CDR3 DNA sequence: TGCGCCAGCAGCCCACCCCCAGGACTAAACACTGAAGCTTTCTTT.

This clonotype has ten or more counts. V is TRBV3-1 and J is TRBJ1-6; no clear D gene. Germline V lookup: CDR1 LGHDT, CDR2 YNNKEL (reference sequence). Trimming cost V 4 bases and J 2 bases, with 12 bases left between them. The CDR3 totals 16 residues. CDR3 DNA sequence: TGTGCCAGCAGCCGCCGGGAAGCCACCTATAATTCACCCCTCCACTTT. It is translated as CASSRREATYNSPLHF.

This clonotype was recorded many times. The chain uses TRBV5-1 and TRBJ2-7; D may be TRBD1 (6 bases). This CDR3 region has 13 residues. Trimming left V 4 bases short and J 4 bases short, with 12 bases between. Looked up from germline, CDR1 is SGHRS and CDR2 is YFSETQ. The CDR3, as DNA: TGCGCCAGCAGCCGGTCAAGGGGGTACGAGCAGTACTTC. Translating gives CASSRSRGYEQYF.

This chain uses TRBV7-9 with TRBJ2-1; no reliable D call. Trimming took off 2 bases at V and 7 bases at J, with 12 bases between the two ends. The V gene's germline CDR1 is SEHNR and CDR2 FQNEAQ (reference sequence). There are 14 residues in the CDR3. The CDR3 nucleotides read TGTGCCAGCAGCTTATTTACCCGTGGGAATGAGCAGTTCTTC. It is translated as CASSLFTRGNEQFF.

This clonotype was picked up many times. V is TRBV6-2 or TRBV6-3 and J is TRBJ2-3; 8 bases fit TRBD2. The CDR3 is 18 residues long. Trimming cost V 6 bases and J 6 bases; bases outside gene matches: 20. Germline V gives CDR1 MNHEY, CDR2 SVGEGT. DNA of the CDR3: TGTGCCAGCAGAGAGCGGCGGGAGGCCGGGACCCCACCGGATACGCAGTATTTT. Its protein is CASRERREAGTPPDTQYF.

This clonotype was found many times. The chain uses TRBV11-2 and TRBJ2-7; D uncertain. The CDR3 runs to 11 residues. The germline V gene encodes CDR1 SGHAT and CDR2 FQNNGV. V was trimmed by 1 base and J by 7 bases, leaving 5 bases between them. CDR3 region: CASSLGIEQYF. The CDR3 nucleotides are TGTGCCAGCAGCTTAGGGATTGAGCAGTACTTC.

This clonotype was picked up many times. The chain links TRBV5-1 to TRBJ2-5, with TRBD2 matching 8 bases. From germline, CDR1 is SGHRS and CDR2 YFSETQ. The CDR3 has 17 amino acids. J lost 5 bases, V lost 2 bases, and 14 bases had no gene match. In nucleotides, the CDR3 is TGCGCCAGCAGCTTCTACAGCGGGAGCCACTCATTGGAGACCCAGTACTTC. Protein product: CASSFYSGSHSLETQYF.

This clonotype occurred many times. The CDR3 region is CATRDSSNEQFF. In DNA, the CDR3 is TGTGCCACCAGGGACAGTAGTAATGAGCAGTTCTTC. The chain couples TRBV24-1 to TRBJ2-1; TRBD1 might be the D (6 bases). Germline CDR1 KGHDR, CDR2 SFDVKD. Between the trimmed V and J ends, which lost 7 bases and 7 bases, there was a span of 10 bases. This CDR3 is 12 amino acids long.

The CDR3 sequence: CASSHHGQGNGELFF. CDR3 in DNA: TGCGCCAGCAGCCACCATGGACAGGGCAACGGGGAGCTGTTTTTT. The V gene is TRBV4-1, the J gene TRBJ2-2, with TRBD1 matching over 8 bases. The CDR3 contains 15 residues. The germline V gene encodes CDR1 MGHRA and CDR2 YSYEKL. J gave up 7 bases and V 3 bases, and 7 bases lay outside the gene matches.

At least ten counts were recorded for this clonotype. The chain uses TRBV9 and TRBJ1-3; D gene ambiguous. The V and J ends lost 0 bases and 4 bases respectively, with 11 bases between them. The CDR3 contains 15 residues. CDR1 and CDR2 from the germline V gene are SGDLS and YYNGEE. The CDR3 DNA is TGTGCCAGCAGCGTAGATGGGGAACACGGAAACACCATATATTTT. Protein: CASSVDGEHGNTIYF.

The CDR3 spells CASSPTGDSYQPQHF. CDR3 bases: TGCGCCAGCAGCCCAACAGGGGACAGTTATCAGCCCCAGCATTTT. The genes are TRBV4-3 and TRBJ1-5, with 7 bases that match TRBD1. The length of the CDR3 is 15 residues. From germline, CDR1 is LGHNA and CDR2 YSLEER. V was clipped by 4 bases and J by 5 bases; unmatched bases: 8.

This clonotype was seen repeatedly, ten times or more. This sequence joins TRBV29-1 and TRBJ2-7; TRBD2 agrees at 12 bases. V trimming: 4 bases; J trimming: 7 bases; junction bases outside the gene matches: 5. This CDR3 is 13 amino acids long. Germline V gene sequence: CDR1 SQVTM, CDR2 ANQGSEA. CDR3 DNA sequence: TGCAGCGTTGGACTAGCGGGAGATTGGGAGCAGTACTTC. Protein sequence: CSVGLAGDWEQYF.

CDR3 region: CASRERGVPDTQYF. For the CDR3, the DNA is TGCGCCAGCAGAGAGCGGGGGGTTCCAGATACGCAGTATTTT. The rearrangement links TRBV5-1 to TRBJ2-3, with 9 bases aligning to TRBD2. Per germline, CDR1 SGHRS and CDR2 YFSETQ. The V gene end was trimmed by 5 bases and the J gene end by 4 bases; junction bases not matched to a gene: 5. The CDR3 extends over 14 amino acids.

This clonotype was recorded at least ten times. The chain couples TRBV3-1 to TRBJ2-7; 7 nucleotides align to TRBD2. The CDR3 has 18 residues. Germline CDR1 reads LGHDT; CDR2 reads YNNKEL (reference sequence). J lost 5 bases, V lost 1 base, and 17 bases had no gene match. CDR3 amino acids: CASSQVFGPLAAGDEQYF. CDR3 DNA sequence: TGTGCCAGCAGCCAAGTGTTCGGCCCACTTGCGGCGGGAGACGAGCAGTACTTC.

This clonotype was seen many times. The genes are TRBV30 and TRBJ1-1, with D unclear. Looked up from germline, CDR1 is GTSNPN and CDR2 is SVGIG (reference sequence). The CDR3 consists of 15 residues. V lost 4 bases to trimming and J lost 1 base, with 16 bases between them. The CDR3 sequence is CAWTQPGIGNTEAFF. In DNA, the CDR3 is TGTGCCTGGACTCAACCCGGGATAGGGAACACTGAAGCTTTCTTT.

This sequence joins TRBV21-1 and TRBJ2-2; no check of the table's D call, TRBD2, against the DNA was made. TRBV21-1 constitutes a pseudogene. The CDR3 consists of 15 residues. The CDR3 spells CASSKTSGNTGELFF. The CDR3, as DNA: TGTGCCAGCAGCAAGACTAGCGGGAACACCGGGGAGCTGTTTTTT.

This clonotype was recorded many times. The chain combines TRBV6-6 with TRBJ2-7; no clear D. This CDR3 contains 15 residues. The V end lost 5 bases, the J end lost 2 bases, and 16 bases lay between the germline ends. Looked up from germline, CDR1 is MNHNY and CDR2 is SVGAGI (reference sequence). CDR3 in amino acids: CASSPSAQQAYEQYF. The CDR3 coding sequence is TGTGCCAGCAGTCCATCAGCGCAACAAGCCTACGAGCAGTACTTC.

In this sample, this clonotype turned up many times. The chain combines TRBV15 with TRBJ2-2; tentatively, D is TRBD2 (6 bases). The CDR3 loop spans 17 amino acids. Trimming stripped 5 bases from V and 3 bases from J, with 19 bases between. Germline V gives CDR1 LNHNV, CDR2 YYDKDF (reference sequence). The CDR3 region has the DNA TGTGCCACCAGCCCCGGGGGTGGCGGGCCGTACACCGGGGAGCTGTTTTTT. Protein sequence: CATSPGGGGPYTGELFF.

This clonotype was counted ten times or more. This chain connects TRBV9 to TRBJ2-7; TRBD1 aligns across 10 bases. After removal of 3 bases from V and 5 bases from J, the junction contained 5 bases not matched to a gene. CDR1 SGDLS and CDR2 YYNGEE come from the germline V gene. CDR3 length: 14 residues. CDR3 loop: CASSAGTGDHEQYF. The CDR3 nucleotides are TGTGCCAGCAGCGCCGGGACAGGGGACCACGAGCAGTACTTC. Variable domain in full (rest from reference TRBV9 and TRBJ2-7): DSGVTQTPKHLITATGQRVTLRCSPRSGDLSVYWYQQSLDQGLQFLIQYYNGEERAKGNILERFSAQQFPDLHSELNLSSLELGDSALYFCASSAGTGDHEQYFGPGTRLTVT.

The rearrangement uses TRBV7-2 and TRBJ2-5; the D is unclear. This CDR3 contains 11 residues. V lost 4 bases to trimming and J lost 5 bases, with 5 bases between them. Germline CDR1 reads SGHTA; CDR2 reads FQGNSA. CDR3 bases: TGTGCCAGCAGCTCGGTGGAGACCCAGTACTTC. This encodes CASSSVETQYF.

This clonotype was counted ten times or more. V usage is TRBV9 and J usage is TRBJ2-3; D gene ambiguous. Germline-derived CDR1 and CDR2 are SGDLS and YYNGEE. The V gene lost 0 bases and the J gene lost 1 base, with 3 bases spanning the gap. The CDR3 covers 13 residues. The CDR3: CASSVEGTDTQYF. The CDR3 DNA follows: TGTGCCAGCAGCGTAGAGGGCACAGATACGCAGTATTTT.

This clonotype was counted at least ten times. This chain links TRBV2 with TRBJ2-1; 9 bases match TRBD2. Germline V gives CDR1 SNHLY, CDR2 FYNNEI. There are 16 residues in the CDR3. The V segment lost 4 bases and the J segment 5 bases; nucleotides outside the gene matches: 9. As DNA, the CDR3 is TGTGCCAGCAGTGCACCCGGGACTAGCCTTAACAATGAGCAGTTCTTC. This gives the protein CASSAPGTSLNNEQFF. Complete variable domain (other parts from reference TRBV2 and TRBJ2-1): EPEVTQTPSHQVTQMGQEVILRCVPISNHLYFYWYRQILGQKVEFLVSFYNNEISEKSEIFDDQFSVERPDGSNFTLKIRSTKLEDSAMYFCASSAPGTSLNNEQFFGPGTRLTVL.

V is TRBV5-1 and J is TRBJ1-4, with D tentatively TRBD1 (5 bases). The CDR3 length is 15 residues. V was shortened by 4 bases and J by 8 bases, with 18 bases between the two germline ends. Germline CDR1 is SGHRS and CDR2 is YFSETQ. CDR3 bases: TGCGCCAGCAGCGTGTCGGGGGGATTCGGCGAAAAACTGTTTTTT. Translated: CASSVSGGFGEKLFF. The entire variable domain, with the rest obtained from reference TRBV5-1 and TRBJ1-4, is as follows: KAGVTQTPRYLIKTRGQQVTLSCSPISGHRSVSWYQQTPGQGLQFLFEYFSETQRNKGNFPGRFSGRQFSNSRSEMNVSTLELGDSALYLCASSVSGGFGEKLFFGSGTQLSVL.

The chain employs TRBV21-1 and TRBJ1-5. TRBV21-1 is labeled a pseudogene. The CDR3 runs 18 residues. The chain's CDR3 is CASSKKWDLAFSNQPQHF. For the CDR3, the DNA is TGTGCCAGCAGCAAAAAGTGGGACTTAGCCTTTAGCAATCAGCCCCAGCATTTT.